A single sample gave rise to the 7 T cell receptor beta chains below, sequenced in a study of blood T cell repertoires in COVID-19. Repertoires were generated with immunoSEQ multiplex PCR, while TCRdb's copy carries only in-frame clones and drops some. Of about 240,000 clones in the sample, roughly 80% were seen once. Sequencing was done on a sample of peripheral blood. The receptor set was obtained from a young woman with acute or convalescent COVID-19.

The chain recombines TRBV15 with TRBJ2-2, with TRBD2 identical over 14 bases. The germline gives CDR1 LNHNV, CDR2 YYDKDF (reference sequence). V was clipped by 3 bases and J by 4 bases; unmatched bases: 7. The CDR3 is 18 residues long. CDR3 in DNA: TGTGCCACCAGCAGGGGACTAGCGGGAGACTCGGGCACCGGGGAGCTGTTTTTT. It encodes CATSRGLAGDSGTGELFF.

The CDR3 DNA sequence: TGTGCCAGCCAGAGGGCTGGTGTCGGGGAGCTGTTTTTT. This encodes CASQRAGVGELFF. The V call is TRBV7-2, the J call TRBJ2-2; D perhaps matches TRBD2 (5 bases). This CDR3 comprises 13 residues. The germline V and J ends were trimmed by 8 bases and 7 bases, with 14 bases remaining between them. The germline CDR1 and CDR2 sequences are SGHTA and FQGNSA.

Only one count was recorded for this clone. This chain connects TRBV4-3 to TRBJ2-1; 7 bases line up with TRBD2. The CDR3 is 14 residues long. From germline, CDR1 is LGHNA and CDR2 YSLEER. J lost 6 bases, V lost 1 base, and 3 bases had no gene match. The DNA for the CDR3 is TGCGCCAGCAGCCAAGCTCTAGCGGCCAATGAGCAGTTCTTC. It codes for CASSQALAANEQFF.

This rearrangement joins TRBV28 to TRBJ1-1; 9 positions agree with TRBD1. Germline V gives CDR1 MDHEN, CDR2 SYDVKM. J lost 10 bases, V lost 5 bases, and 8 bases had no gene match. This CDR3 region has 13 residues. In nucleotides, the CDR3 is TGTGCCAGCAGTAGAGGGACAGGGAAGAGAGCTTTCTTT. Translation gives CASSRGTGKRAFF.

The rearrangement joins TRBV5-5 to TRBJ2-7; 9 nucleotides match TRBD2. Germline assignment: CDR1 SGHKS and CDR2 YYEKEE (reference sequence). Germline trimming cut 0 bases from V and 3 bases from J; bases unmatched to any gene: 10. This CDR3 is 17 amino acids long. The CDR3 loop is CASSLAGLAGPNYEQYF. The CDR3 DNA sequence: TGTGCCAGCAGCTTGGCTGGGCTAGCGGGACCCAACTACGAGCAGTACTTC.

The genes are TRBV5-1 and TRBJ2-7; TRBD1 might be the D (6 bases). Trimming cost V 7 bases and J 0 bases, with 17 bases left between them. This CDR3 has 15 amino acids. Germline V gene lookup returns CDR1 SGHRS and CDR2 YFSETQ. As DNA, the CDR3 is TGCGCCAGCCGACAGGAACTAGGGAGCTCCTACGAGCAGTACTTC. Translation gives CASRQELGSSYEQYF.

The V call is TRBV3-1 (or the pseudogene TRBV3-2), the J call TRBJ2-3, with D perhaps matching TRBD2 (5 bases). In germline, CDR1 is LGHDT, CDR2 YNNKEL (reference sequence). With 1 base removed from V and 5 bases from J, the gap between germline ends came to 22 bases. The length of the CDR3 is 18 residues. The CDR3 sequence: CASSQVPLASNYIDTQYF. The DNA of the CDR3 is TGTGCCAGCAGCCAAGTTCCGTTAGCTAGCAATTATATAGATACGCAGTATTTT.